These 30 T cell receptor beta chains share one sample of origin, sequenced in a study of T cell responses to AZD1222 COVID-19 vaccine. TCRdb's table, derived via immunoSEQ multiplex PCR, lists solely in-frame clones and lacks some. The table has about 96,000 clones, around 90% seen once. The specimen was peripheral blood, collected on day 0 of AZD1222 vaccination. The receptors originated from an adult in good health.

The chain links TRBV7-6 to TRBJ1-4; 7 positions match TRBD1. J gave up 5 bases and V 1 base, and 1 base lay outside the gene matches. CDR1 is SGHVS and CDR2 is FNYEAQ in the germline V gene. This CDR3 comprises 14 residues. Written as DNA, the CDR3 is TGTGCCAGCAGCTTAGGGACAGGAAATGAAAAACTGTTTTTT. Its protein product is CASSLGTGNEKLFF. Variable domain in full (rest from reference TRBV7-6 and TRBJ1-4): GAGVSQSPRYKVTKRGQDVALRCDPISGHVSLYWYRQALGQGPEFLTYFNYEAQQDKSGLPNDRFSAERPEGSISTLTIQRTEQRDSAMYRCASSLGTGNEKLFFGSGTQLSVL.

This clone was seen a handful of times. The V gene is TRBV27, the J gene TRBJ2-3; maybe TRBD2 (5 bases). This CDR3 comprises 15 residues. The germline gives CDR1 MNHEY, CDR2 SMNVEV (reference sequence). The V and J ends lost 6 bases and 2 bases respectively, with 15 bases between them. The CDR3 here is CASSFTRSATDTQYF. In DNA form, the CDR3 reads TGTGCCAGCAGCTTTACTAGGAGTGCCACAGATACGCAGTATTTT.

This chain joins TRBV28 and TRBJ2-1, with a possible D match to TRBD1 (7 bases). The V and J ends lost 8 bases and 2 bases respectively, with 22 bases between them. The CDR3 totals 17 residues. Germline V gives CDR1 MDHEN, CDR2 SYDVKM. The CDR3 DNA sequence: TGTGCCAGCGACGGGGGACTGGGACAGCCAACCTACAATGAGCAGTTCTTC. Translated: CASDGGLGQPTYNEQFF.

This clone occurred once. The chain uses TRBV24-1 and TRBJ2-5; D remains unclear. Deletions cut 1 base from V and 5 bases from J, with 10 bases between. The germline V gene encodes CDR1 KGHDR and CDR2 SFDVKD. This CDR3 comprises 14 residues. The CDR3 DNA follows: TGTGCCACCAGTGATTTCCCCTTGGACGAGACCCAGTACTTC. This translates into CATSDFPLDETQYF.

The J gene is TRBJ2-5, the V gene TRBV7-2, with TRBD2 matching over 13 bases. V dropped 3 bases and J dropped 2; count of bases not matched to a gene: 9. In germline, CDR1 is SGHTA, CDR2 FQGNSA. The CDR3 length is 18 residues. The CDR3 protein is CASSFRTSGRPTQETQYF. The CDR3 DNA reads as TGTGCCAGCAGCTTCCGGACTAGCGGGAGACCTACACAAGAGACCCAGTACTTC.

The chain couples TRBV6-2 or TRBV6-3 to TRBJ2-3; the D is unclear. V lost 6 bases to trimming and J lost 3 bases, with 10 bases between them. This CDR3 region has 13 residues. CDR1 is MNHEY, CDR2 SVGEGT, per germline. CDR3 sequence (DNA): TGTGCCAGCAGCGGGCTGGGGACAGATACGCAGTATTTT. This translates into CASSGLGTDTQYF.

This chain uses TRBV13 with TRBJ2-3; TRBD2 aligns across 14 bases. The CDR3 has 15 residues. V shed 5 bases, J shed 8 bases, and the junction held 6 bases outside the gene matches. The germline CDR1 and CDR2 sequences are PRHDT and FYEKMQ (reference sequence). The CDR3 sequence: CASSLGTSGSGTQYF. The CDR3 DNA is TGTGCCAGCAGCCTCGGGACTAGCGGGAGTGGTACGCAGTATTTT.

This chain joins TRBV7-2 and TRBJ1-3, with D perhaps TRBD1 (6 bases). The CDR3 runs 17 residues. The germline CDR1 and CDR2 sequences are SGHTA and FQGNSA. The ends were cut back, 1 base at V and 4 bases at J, with 17 bases in the middle. CDR3 residues: CASSLGGQGNRGNTIYF. The CDR3 nucleotides are TGTGCCAGCAGCTTAGGGGGGCAGGGGAACCGAGGAAACACCATATATTTT. Full variable domain (remainder filled in from reference TRBV7-2 and TRBJ1-3): GAGVSQSPSNKVTEKGKDVELRCDPISGHTALYWYRQSLGQGLEFLIYFQGNSAPDKSGLPSDRFSAERTGGSVSTLTIQRTQQEDSAVYLCASSLGGQGNRGNTIYFGEGSWLTVV.

This clone was recorded only once. The chain carries TRBV16 and TRBJ2-2, with 9 positions matching TRBD2. Per germline, CDR1 KGHSY and CDR2 FQNENV. Losses at the gene ends were 1 base for V and 7 bases for J; bases not matched to a gene: 7. The CDR3 loop spans 16 amino acids. The CDR3, as DNA: TGTGCCAGCAGCCAATTAAGCGGGAGGCTCGGCGGGGAGCTGTTTTTT. Protein: CASSQLSGRLGGELFF.

The rearrangement joins TRBV18 to TRBJ2-7, with D possibly matching TRBD1 (6 bases). Germline V gene lookup returns CDR1 KGHSH and CDR2 LQKENI. The CDR3 sequence is 15 residues long. Trimming pared 0 bases from V and 5 bases from J, leaving 14 bases between. CDR3 protein: CASSPPARGTHEQYF. The CDR3 DNA reads as TGTGCCAGCTCACCACCGGCGAGGGGGACCCACGAGCAGTACTTC.

The gene calls are TRBV11-1 and TRBJ2-5; TRBD2 matches 7 bases. V was clipped by 6 bases and J by 5 bases; unmatched bases: 15. CDR1 SGHAT and CDR2 FQDESV come from the germline V gene (reference sequence). There are 16 residues in the CDR3. The DNA of the CDR3 is TGTGCCAGCAGGCCAGGAGGGGCTAGCGGCCAGGAGACCCAGTACTTC. Protein: CASRPGGASGQETQYF.

The rearrangement joins TRBV30 to TRBJ2-7, with 9 bases fitting TRBD2. The V gene's germline CDR1 is GTSNPN and CDR2 SVGIG (reference sequence). The V gene end was trimmed by 1 base and the J gene end by 2 bases; junction bases not matched to a gene: 9. The CDR3 has 16 amino acids. The CDR3 DNA reads as TGTGCCTGGAGTGGGGGGGGAGCGGGAGGCGCCTACGAGCAGTACTTC. This encodes CAWSGGGAGGAYEQYF.

The chain carries TRBV7-9 and TRBJ2-7, with 16 bases aligning to TRBD2. J gave up 6 bases and V 3 bases, and 2 bases lay outside the gene matches. Germline V gives CDR1 SEHNR, CDR2 FQNEAQ (reference sequence). The CDR3 totals 15 residues. CDR3 in DNA: TGTGCCAGCAGCTTGGGGACTAGCGGGAGGGGCGAGCAGTACTTC. It encodes CASSLGTSGRGEQYF.

This clone was seen only once. The V call is TRBV7-2, the J call TRBJ2-7; D not certain. V lost 4 bases and J lost 3, with 7 bases in between. The germline V gene encodes CDR1 SGHTA and CDR2 FQGNSA. This CDR3 is built from 12 residues. CDR3: CASSSVLYEQYF. For the CDR3, the DNA is TGTGCCAGCAGCTCAGTCCTCTACGAGCAGTACTTC.

The chain joins TRBV10-3 to TRBJ2-3; 9 positions match TRBD1. The V gene's germline CDR1 is ENHRY and CDR2 SYGVKD. After removal of 6 bases from V and 3 bases from J, the junction contained 7 bases not matched to a gene. The CDR3 extends over 15 amino acids. CDR3 nucleotides: TGTGCCATCAGAGGGACAGGGACGAGAACAGATACGCAGTATTTT. It codes for CAIRGTGTRTDTQYF.

CDR3 sequence: CASSEGQGRQPQHF. DNA of the CDR3: TGTGCCAGCAGTGAAGGACAGGGGAGGCAGCCCCAGCATTTT. This chain connects TRBV28 to TRBJ1-5, with 9 positions matching TRBD1. V dropped 5 bases and J dropped 7; count of bases not matched to a gene: 6. This CDR3 comprises 14 residues. Germline-derived CDR1 and CDR2 are MDHEN and SYDVKM. Combining the CDR3 with reference TRBV28 and TRBJ1-5 gives the whole variable domain DVKVTQSSRYLVKRTGEKVFLECVQDMDHENMFWYRQDPGLGLRLIYFSYDVKMKEKGDIPEGYSVSREKKERFSLILESASTNQTSMYLCASSEGQGRQPQHFGDGTRLSIL.

The genes are TRBV28 and TRBJ1-2; 8 nucleotides match TRBD1. The junction had 11 bases not matched to a gene; V was cut back by 5 bases and J by 3 bases. The V gene's germline CDR1 is MDHEN and CDR2 SYDVKM. The CDR3 runs 16 residues. DNA for the CDR3: TGTGCCAGCAGTGCCGGGGGGCAGGGGGCAGACTATGGCTACACCTTC. Protein product: CASSAGGQGADYGYTF.

The V gene is TRBV7-2, the J gene TRBJ2-7; possibly TRBD1 for D (7 bases). CDR1 SGHTA and CDR2 FQGNSA come from the germline V gene. This CDR3 contains 14 residues. V was cut by 5 bases and J by 4 bases, with 15 bases left in between. This chain's CDR3 is CASSTLTGTYEQYF. DNA of the CDR3: TGTGCCAGCAGCACGTTGACAGGGACTTACGAGCAGTACTTC. The variable domain in full, with the rest retrieved from reference TRBV7-2 and TRBJ2-7, is GAGVSQSPSNKVTEKGKDVELRCDPISGHTALYWYRQSLGQGLEFLIYFQGNSAPDKSGLPSDRFSAERTGGSVSTLTIQRTQQEDSAVYLCASSTLTGTYEQYFGPGTRLTVT.

The chain couples TRBV28 to TRBJ1-2, with D uncertain. Trimming took 3 bases from V and 3 from J, leaving 2 bases between them. This CDR3 region has 11 residues. Germline assignment: CDR1 MDHEN and CDR2 SYDVKM. Here the CDR3 DNA reads TGTGCCAGCAGTTTTGACTATGGCTACACCTTC. Protein: CASSFDYGYTF.

The V gene is TRBV6-2 or TRBV6-3, the J gene TRBJ2-7, with D tentatively TRBD1 (6 bases). Looked up from germline, CDR1 is MNHEY and CDR2 is SVGEGT. The V gene lost 2 bases and the J gene lost 2 bases, with 13 bases spanning the gap. This CDR3 has 15 amino acids. Here the CDR3 reads CASSYGERGTYEQYF. The CDR3 nucleotides are TGTGCCAGCAGTTACGGAGAGAGGGGGACCTACGAGCAGTACTTC.

This chain uses TRBV11-1 with TRBJ2-7; 8 bases line up with TRBD1. Germline values: CDR1 SGHAT, CDR2 FQDESV (reference sequence). The trim removed 5 bases at V and 1 base at J, leaving 7 bases unmatched. The CDR3 is made up of 15 amino acids. The CDR3 DNA reads TGTGCCAGCAGCACTCGGACAGGGCGTTCCTACGAGCAGTACTTC. The encoded protein is CASSTRTGRSYEQYF.

The chain carries TRBV6-5 and TRBJ2-7; unclear D gene. The germline V and J ends were trimmed by 0 bases and 1 base, with 13 bases remaining between them. From germline, CDR1 is MNHEY and CDR2 SVGAGI. The CDR3 is 16 amino acids. The CDR3 DNA follows: TGTGCCAGCAGTTACTCGAACGTTGGCGGATCCTACGAGCAGTACTTC. It codes for CASSYSNVGGSYEQYF.

The chain combines TRBV19 with TRBJ2-7; 8 bases agree with TRBD1. The V segment lost 5 bases and the J segment 0 bases; nucleotides outside the gene matches: 3. The germline V gene has CDR1 LNHDA and CDR2 SQIVND (reference sequence). The CDR3 sequence is 14 residues long. The CDR3 here is CASSWGQASYEQYF. The DNA of the CDR3 is TGTGCCAGTAGTTGGGGACAGGCCTCCTACGAGCAGTACTTC. The full variable domain, rest sourced from reference TRBV19 and TRBJ2-7, is DGGITQSPKYLFRKEGQNVTLSCEQNLNHDAMYWYRQDPGQGLRLIYYSQIVNDFQKGDIAEGYSVSREKKESFPLTVTSAQKNPTAFYLCASSWGQASYEQYFGPGTRLTVT.

The CDR3 here is CASRAGLAGKNEQFF. The CDR3 nucleotides are TGCGCCAGCAGAGCAGGACTAGCGGGAAAAAATGAGCAGTTCTTC. The chain uses TRBV5-1 and TRBJ2-1; 12 positions match TRBD2. The germline V gene has CDR1 SGHRS and CDR2 YFSETQ. The trim removed 5 bases at V and 7 bases at J, leaving 7 bases unmatched. The CDR3 contains 15 residues.

The J gene is TRBJ2-7, the V gene TRBV5-4, with 8 nucleotides matching TRBD1. The CDR3 loop spans 15 amino acids. V was pared by 3 bases and J by 3 bases, with 8 bases of the junction left unmatched. Per germline, CDR1 SGHNT and CDR2 YYREEE (reference sequence). The CDR3 DNA sequence: TGTGCCAGCAGCTACCGGACAGGGCGTTACTACGAGCAGTACTTC. Translating gives CASSYRTGRYYEQYF. Drawing the rest from reference TRBV5-4 and TRBJ2-7, the complete variable domain is ETGVTQSPTHLIKTRGQQVTLRCSSQSGHNTVSWYQQALGQGPQFIFQYYREEENGRGNFPPRFSGLQFPNYSSELNVNALELDDSALYLCASSYRTGRYYEQYFGPGTRLTVT.

This chain uses TRBV6-6 with TRBJ2-7, with D perhaps being TRBD1 or TRBD2 (5 bases each). Trimming shortened V by 5 bases and J by 2 bases, and 13 bases separated the two germline ends. The germline V gene encodes CDR1 MNHNY and CDR2 SVGAGI (reference sequence). The length of the CDR3 is 14 residues. DNA for the CDR3: TGTGCCAGCAGTAACCGGGGCCAGACCTACGAGCAGTACTTC. This encodes CASSNRGQTYEQYF.

This chain connects TRBV27 to TRBJ1-1, with D possibly matching TRBD1 (5 bases). The length of the CDR3 is 15 residues. V was trimmed by 8 bases and J by 1 base, leaving 17 bases between them. Germline CDR1 and CDR2: MNHEY and SMNVEV (reference sequence). The CDR3: CASLPRGSRNTEAFF. In nucleotides, the CDR3 is TGTGCCAGCCTCCCCCGGGGCAGCCGGAACACTGAAGCTTTCTTT.

The chain links TRBV27 to TRBJ2-1, with a tentative D call TRBD2 (6 bases). The CDR3 spans 15 residues. Germline V gene sequence: CDR1 MNHEY, CDR2 SMNVEV (reference sequence). V was shortened by 2 bases and J by 6 bases, with 14 bases between the two germline ends. The CDR3 reads CASSLRDSLGNEQFF. In DNA, the CDR3 is TGTGCCAGCAGTTTAAGGGACTCCCTTGGCAATGAGCAGTTCTTC.

The chain couples TRBV3-1 (or the pseudogene TRBV3-2) to TRBJ2-1; D remains unclear. This CDR3 contains 13 residues. Trimming removed 1 base at V and 5 bases at J, with 6 bases between. Germline assignment: CDR1 LGHDT and CDR2 YNNKEL (reference sequence). For the CDR3, the DNA is TGTGCCAGCAGCCAAGTGAACGACAATGAGCAGTTCTTC. Translated, it gives CASSQVNDNEQFF.

The chain recombines TRBV19 with TRBJ2-2, with 7 bases identical to TRBD2. CDR3 length: 16 amino acids. CDR1 and CDR2 from the germline V gene are LNHDA and SQIVND (reference sequence). V lost 6 bases to trimming and J lost 4 bases; unmatched junction nucleotides: 11. The CDR3 reads CASRLLAAGGTGELFF. As DNA, the CDR3 is TGTGCCAGTAGACTCCTAGCGGCCGGGGGCACCGGGGAGCTGTTTTTT.